These T cell receptor beta chains were read from a single sample in a study of molecular identifiers for immune sequencing clone quantification. Using its own MiXCR run on the PCR reads, TCRdb lists one record per CDR3 protein. The sample contains more than 250,000 distinct CDR3 sequences, 20% to 25% of which appear only once. The source material was naive CD8+ T cells from blood, with Jurkat cell RNA spiked in. The receptor source for this set is a human donor in good health. Some libraries in this study had Jurkat cell RNA spiked in. The CDR3 runs from the conserved cysteine through the conserved F or W. The D gene is left open where the match is weak. Clone size is not always given. Where it is, it says once, few, many or a class for expanded clones.

v_call: TRBV20-1; j_call: TRBJ2-1; d_call: -; clone_size: -; cdr3_nt: TGCAGTGCCACAGGTCCGCACAATGAGCAGTTCTTC; cdr3_aa: CSATGPHNEQFF
v_call: TRBV7-9; j_call: TRBJ2-5; d_call: TRBD1; clone_size: many; cdr3_nt: TGTGCCAGCAGCCCTCCCGACAGGGGGGGCAGAGAGACCCAGTACTTC; cdr3_aa: CASSPPDRGGRETQYF
v_call: TRBV28; j_call: TRBJ2-7; d_call: -; clone_size: many; cdr3_nt: TGTGCCAGCAGTTTATCTCACGGAGCCTACGAGCAGTACTTC; cdr3_aa: CASSLSHGAYEQYF
v_call: TRBV19; j_call: TRBJ1-1; d_call: -; clone_size: -; cdr3_nt: TGTGCCAGTAGTATCAATGGGGGAAACACTGAAGCTTTCTTT; cdr3_aa: CASSINGGNTEAFF
v_call: TRBV29-1; j_call: TRBJ2-2; d_call: -; clone_size: many; cdr3_nt: TGCAGCGTTCCAGATTGGACCGGGGAGCTGTTTTTT; cdr3_aa: CSVPDWTGELFF
v_call: TRBV5-4; j_call: TRBJ2-7; d_call: TRBD2; clone_size: many; cdr3_nt: TGTGCCAGCAGCCCTGGGGGGGGCGAGCAGTACTTC; cdr3_aa: CASSPGGGEQYF
v_call: TRBV20-1; j_call: TRBJ2-1; d_call: TRBD2; clone_size: few; cdr3_nt: TGCAGTGCTAGAGATGAACTAGCGGGGAATTTCCGGTCCTACAATGAGCAGTTCTTC; cdr3_aa: CSARDELAGNFRSYNEQFF
v_call: TRBV28; j_call: TRBJ2-1; d_call: TRBD2; clone_size: few; cdr3_nt: TGTGCCAGCAGAATTGGACGGCGGGGGGGATACAATGAGCAGTTCTTC; cdr3_aa: CASRIGRRGGYNEQFF
v_call: TRBV2; j_call: TRBJ1-1; d_call: TRBD1; clone_size: many; cdr3_nt: TGTGCCAGCTACTTAGACAGGGGCTTCACTGAAGCTTTCTTT; cdr3_aa: CASYLDRGFTEAFF
v_call: TRBV24-1; j_call: TRBJ2-7; d_call: -; clone_size: -; cdr3_nt: TGTGCCACCAGTGATTCTAACTCACCCTACGAGCAGTACTTC; cdr3_aa: CATSDSNSPYEQYF
v_call: TRBV29-1; j_call: TRBJ1-2; d_call: -; clone_size: many; cdr3_nt: TGCAGCGTGGGGACACAGGCCGCATATGGCTACACCTTC; cdr3_aa: CSVGTQAAYGYTF
v_call: TRBV20-1; j_call: TRBJ2-5; d_call: TRBD2; clone_size: many; cdr3_nt: TGCAGTGCTCTAGGACTAGCGGGAGGCAATGAACAAGAGACCCAGTACTTC; cdr3_aa: CSALGLAGGNEQETQYF
v_call: TRBV12-3/TRBV12-4; j_call: TRBJ1-2; d_call: -; clone_size: many; cdr3_nt: TGTGCCAGCAGCCGGATTGAGTGGGGACGGGGCTATGGCTACACCTTC; cdr3_aa: CASSRIEWGRGYGYTF
v_call: TRBV30; j_call: TRBJ1-1; d_call: -; clone_size: many; cdr3_nt: TGTGCCTGGAGTGTTGCAGTTGGCACTGAAGCTTTCTTT; cdr3_aa: CAWSVAVGTEAFF
v_call: TRBV12-3/TRBV12-4; j_call: TRBJ2-5; d_call: -; clone_size: many; cdr3_nt: TGTGCCAGCAGCATCGACATTTACCAAGAGACCCAGTACTTC; cdr3_aa: CASSIDIYQETQYF
v_call: TRBV7-9; j_call: TRBJ2-5; d_call: -; clone_size: many; cdr3_nt: TGTGCCAGCAGCCTCCCCCTAGAGACCCAGTACTTC; cdr3_aa: CASSLPLETQYF
v_call: TRBV7-8; j_call: TRBJ1-1; d_call: -; clone_size: many; cdr3_nt: TGTGCCAGCAGCGAGACGGCCAGGCCCCAATGGAACACTGAAGCTTTCTTT; cdr3_aa: CASSETARPQWNTEAFF
v_call: TRBV27; j_call: TRBJ2-2; d_call: -; clone_size: -; cdr3_nt: TGTGCCAGCAGTCCGCTTCGGACACGAGCGAACACCGGGGAGCTGTTTTTT; cdr3_aa: CASSPLRTRANTGELFF
v_call: TRBV30; j_call: TRBJ1-1; d_call: -; clone_size: many; cdr3_nt: TGTGCCTGGAGTGTAGTCACAGGGAAAACTGAAGCTTTCTTT; cdr3_aa: CAWSVVTGKTEAFF
v_call: TRBV28; j_call: TRBJ2-3; d_call: TRBD1; clone_size: few; cdr3_nt: TGTGCCAGCAGTTATAAGCGGTCCGGGACAGGGGACTCTACTAGCACAGATACGCAGTATTTT; cdr3_aa: CASSYKRSGTGDSTSTDTQYF
v_call: TRBV9; j_call: TRBJ2-3; d_call: -; clone_size: many; cdr3_nt: TGTGCCAGCAGCGTAGACGGGTCCAGCACAGATACGCAGTATTTT; cdr3_aa: CASSVDGSSTDTQYF
v_call: TRBV14; j_call: TRBJ1-1; d_call: -; clone_size: many; cdr3_nt: TGTGCCAGCAGCCAAGATGAGGCGCTAATGAACACTGAAGCTTTCTTT; cdr3_aa: CASSQDEALMNTEAFF
v_call: TRBV10-3; j_call: TRBJ2-7; d_call: -; clone_size: few; cdr3_nt: TGTGCCATCAGTGAGTCTTTTGGGGCCGAGCAGTACTTC; cdr3_aa: CAISESFGAEQYF
v_call: TRBV20-1; j_call: TRBJ1-4; d_call: TRBD1; clone_size: many; cdr3_nt: TGCAGTGCTAGAGATTGGGACAGGGCGACTAATGAAAAACTGTTTTTT; cdr3_aa: CSARDWDRATNEKLFF
v_call: TRBV20-1; j_call: TRBJ2-7; d_call: -; clone_size: many; cdr3_nt: TGCAGTGCTAGGGCATCTATTCAGTCCTACGAGCAGTACTTC; cdr3_aa: CSARASIQSYEQYF
v_call: TRBV12-3/TRBV12-4; j_call: TRBJ2-3; d_call: TRBD2; clone_size: -; cdr3_nt: TGTGCCAGCAGCCTACTAGCGGTTATCACAGATGCGCAGTATTTT; cdr3_aa: CASSLLAVITDAQYF
v_call: TRBV20-1; j_call: TRBJ2-3; d_call: TRBD2; clone_size: -; cdr3_nt: TGCAGTGCTACACAGGGACTAGCGGGAAGGCCTAGCACAGATACGCAGTATTTT; cdr3_aa: CSATQGLAGRPSTDTQYF
v_call: TRBV12-3/TRBV12-4; j_call: TRBJ1-1; d_call: -; clone_size: -; cdr3_nt: TGTGCCAGCAGTTTAAGCCCGGACTGGGGGACTGAAGCTTTCTTT; cdr3_aa: CASSLSPDWGTEAFF
v_call: TRBV6-2/TRBV6-3; j_call: TRBJ2-5; d_call: TRBD1; clone_size: many; cdr3_nt: TGTGCCAGCAGTTACGCACGACAGGGACCAGAGACCCAGTACTTC; cdr3_aa: CASSYARQGPETQYF
v_call: TRBV29-1; j_call: TRBJ2-1; d_call: TRBD2; clone_size: many; cdr3_nt: TGCAGCGTTGAAGATCGGCTAGCGGGAGGTTACGATGAGCAGTTCTTC; cdr3_aa: CSVEDRLAGGYDEQFF
v_call: TRBV4-2; j_call: TRBJ2-7; d_call: TRBD1; clone_size: -; cdr3_nt: TGTGCCAGCAGCCACCCGACAGGGTCCTACGAGCAGTACTTC; cdr3_aa: CASSHPTGSYEQYF
v_call: TRBV11-2; j_call: TRBJ2-1; d_call: -; clone_size: few; cdr3_nt: TGTGCCAGCAGCGAGCGGGTCACATCGTTCAATGAGCTGTTCTTC; cdr3_aa: CASSERVTSFNELFF
v_call: TRBV20-1; j_call: TRBJ1-5; d_call: -; clone_size: -; cdr3_nt: TGCAGTGCTAGAGCCCTTTTTGAAGGGGTGCCCCAGCATTTT; cdr3_aa: CSARALFEGVPQHF
v_call: TRBV7-9; j_call: TRBJ2-1; d_call: TRBD2; clone_size: few; cdr3_nt: TGTGCCAGCAGCTCCACCCTTGGACTAGCGGGCGGGGTTGAGCAGTTCTTC; cdr3_aa: CASSSTLGLAGGVEQFF
v_call: TRBV5-1; j_call: TRBJ2-7; d_call: -; clone_size: -; cdr3_nt: TGCGCCAGCAGCCCGGATTCTGCCTACGAGCAGTGCTTC; cdr3_aa: CASSPDSAYEQCF
v_call: TRBV30; j_call: TRBJ2-2; d_call: -; clone_size: many; cdr3_nt: TGTGCCTGGAGAAGGGGGAACACCGGGGAGCTGTTTTTT; cdr3_aa: CAWRRGNTGELFF
v_call: TRBV6-2/TRBV6-3; j_call: TRBJ2-3; d_call: -; clone_size: many; cdr3_nt: TGTGCCAGCAGTTACTCGCATATCGCAGATACGCAGTATTTT; cdr3_aa: CASSYSHIADTQYF
v_call: TRBV12-3/TRBV12-4; j_call: TRBJ2-1; d_call: -; clone_size: many; cdr3_nt: TGTGCCAGCAGCCCGACGGCGAATGAGCAGTTCTTC; cdr3_aa: CASSPTANEQFF
v_call: TRBV19; j_call: TRBJ2-3; d_call: -; clone_size: many; cdr3_nt: TGTGCCAGTAGGATGAATGGGGGAGTGGCGGATACGCAGTATTTT; cdr3_aa: CASRMNGGVADTQYF
v_call: TRBV20-1; j_call: TRBJ1-2; d_call: -; clone_size: many; cdr3_nt: TGCAGTGCTAGAGGCCCCGAGGTCCCTGGCTACACCTTC; cdr3_aa: CSARGPEVPGYTF
v_call: TRBV24-1; j_call: TRBJ1-1; d_call: -; clone_size: many; cdr3_nt: TGTGCCACCAGTGATTCTGGGCAAGAAGCTTTCTTT; cdr3_aa: CATSDSGQEAFF
v_call: TRBV27; j_call: TRBJ1-5; d_call: -; clone_size: -; cdr3_nt: TGTGCCAGCAGTACCCGACAGAATCAGCCCCAGCATTTT; cdr3_aa: CASSTRQNQPQHF
v_call: TRBV7-9; j_call: TRBJ1-1; d_call: -; clone_size: -; cdr3_nt: TGTGCCAGCAGCTTAGTAGCGGGGCAGGCCGCAGCTTTCTTT; cdr3_aa: CASSLVAGQAAAFF
v_call: TRBV9; j_call: TRBJ1-5; d_call: -; clone_size: many; cdr3_nt: TGTGCCAGCAGCGCCGACGGGAATCAGCCCCAGCATTTT; cdr3_aa: CASSADGNQPQHF
v_call: TRBV4-1; j_call: TRBJ2-3; d_call: TRBD2; clone_size: many; cdr3_nt: TGCGCCAGCAGCCAAGAAGAGGGGCGGGGGGGGACAGATACGCAGTATTTT; cdr3_aa: CASSQEEGRGGTDTQYF
v_call: TRBV27; j_call: TRBJ2-7; d_call: TRBD2; clone_size: few; cdr3_nt: TGTGCCACTCATAGCGGGAGGACCTACGAGCAGTACTTC; cdr3_aa: CATHSGRTYEQYF
v_call: TRBV29-1; j_call: TRBJ2-1; d_call: TRBD2; clone_size: many; cdr3_nt: TGCAGCGTTGGTGGACTAGCGGGAACCCCTGAGCAGTTCTTC; cdr3_aa: CSVGGLAGTPEQFF
v_call: TRBV27; j_call: TRBJ2-7; d_call: -; clone_size: few; cdr3_nt: TGTGCCAGCAGTCTGTCCCCAGGGCCGGTAGGTTACGAGCAGTACTTC; cdr3_aa: CASSLSPGPVGYEQYF
v_call: TRBV12-3/TRBV12-4; j_call: TRBJ1-1; d_call: -; clone_size: few; cdr3_nt: TGTGCCAGCAGGCTTGGACAGTTTGATTTAGCTTTCTTT; cdr3_aa: CASRLGQFDLAFF
v_call: TRBV12-3/TRBV12-4; j_call: TRBJ2-3; d_call: -; clone_size: -; cdr3_nt: TGTGCCAGCAGCCACGAGGGGGGGCGCACAGATACGCAGTATTTT; cdr3_aa: CASSHEGGRTDTQYF
v_call: TRBV7-2; j_call: TRBJ2-3; d_call: -; clone_size: -; cdr3_nt: TGTGCCAGCAGCTTAGTCGGGGACAGCACAGATACGCAGTATTTT; cdr3_aa: CASSLVGDSTDTQYF
v_call: TRBV4-3; j_call: TRBJ1-1; d_call: -; clone_size: -; cdr3_nt: TGCGCCAGCAGCCAAGAATCGGGGGGTAGTGGGTGGGCTGAAGCTTTCTTT; cdr3_aa: CASSQESGGSGWAEAFF
v_call: TRBV30; j_call: TRBJ2-7; d_call: -; clone_size: few; cdr3_nt: TGTGCCTGGAGCCCTTTCTTGGACTACGAGCAGTACTTC; cdr3_aa: CAWSPFLDYEQYF
v_call: TRBV7-9; j_call: TRBJ2-3; d_call: -; clone_size: many; cdr3_nt: TGTGCCAGCACCTATTCCGGGGGGCCCTATAGCACAGATACGCAGTATTTT; cdr3_aa: CASTYSGGPYSTDTQYF